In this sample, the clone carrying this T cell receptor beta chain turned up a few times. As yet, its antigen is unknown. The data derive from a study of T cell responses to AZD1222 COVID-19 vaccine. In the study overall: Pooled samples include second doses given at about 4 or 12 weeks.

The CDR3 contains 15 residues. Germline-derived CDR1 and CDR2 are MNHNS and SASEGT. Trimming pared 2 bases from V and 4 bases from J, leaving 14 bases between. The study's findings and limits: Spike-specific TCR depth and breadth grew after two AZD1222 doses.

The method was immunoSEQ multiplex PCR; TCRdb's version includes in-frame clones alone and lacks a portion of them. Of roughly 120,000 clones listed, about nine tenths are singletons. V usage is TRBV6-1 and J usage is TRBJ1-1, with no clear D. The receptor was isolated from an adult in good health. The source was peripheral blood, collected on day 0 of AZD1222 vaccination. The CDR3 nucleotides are TGTGCCAGCAGTGAATCTGGGAGAACAAGCACTGAAGCTTTCTTT. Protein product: CASSESGRTSTEAFF.